This TCR beta chain was sequenced in a study of blood T cell repertoires in COVID-19. For the study at large: The United States, Italy and Spain were the sources of the acute and convalescent COVID-19 samples.

This CDR3 has 13 amino acids. V shed 6 bases and J 7 bases; nucleotides not matched to a gene: 8. CDR1 is MDHEN, CDR2 SYDVKM, per germline. Clones were read by immunoSEQ multiplex PCR, and TCRdb kept only the in-frame ones, dropping some. The data hold approximately 110,000 clones, with about 90% observed a single time. The receptor was isolated from a man aged 50 or older with COVID-19, enrolled during active disease. Sample: peripheral blood. The chain links TRBV28 to TRBJ1-2, with 7 bases aligning to TRBD1. As DNA, the CDR3 is TGTGCCAGCAGATTCCGGGACAGAGTTGGCTACACCTTC. It translates to CASRFRDRVGYTF.